Below are 21 T cell receptor beta chains sequenced from a single sample in a study of post-analysis software for immune sequencing data (dated by TCRdb to 2015 to 2017). Summary of the overall study and its limitations: Significantly higher frequencies in patients than in controls were found for roughly 5 TRBV segments, including TRBV5-6, TRBV5-1 and TRBV20-1.

The method was PCR. The run used an Illumina HiSeq 2500. Unique molecular identifiers were incorporated into TCR beta cDNA libraries to reduce PCR and sequencing biases. TCRdb reanalyzed the raw reads on its own, using fastp at Q25 for trimming and MiXCR for clone calling, and kept in-frame beta chains. Each CDR3 protein gets just one entry, which takes the most common genes and DNA from the rows behind it. The sample records around 400,000 distinct CDR3 sequences, 35% to 45% of which are singletons. The top ten clonotypes cover about 7.6% of the sample. Their specific antigens are unknown. Specimen: blood. These receptors all come from a girl aged 2-10 years with multiple sclerosis.

CDR3 nucleotides: TGTGCCAGCAGTTTTAGTATAGTTGGGACAGGGGCAGGGGAGCAGTTCTTC. Protein product: CASSFSIVGTGAGEQFF. V gene TRBV12-3 or TRBV12-4 combines with J gene TRBJ2-1; 10 bases align to TRBD1. The CDR3 sequence is 17 residues long. Trimming removed 3 bases from V and 10 bases from J; junction bases left unmatched: 15.

This rearrangement joins TRBV5-1 to TRBJ2-6; the match to TRBD2 covers 11 bases. The junction had 2 bases not matched to a gene; V was cut back by 0 bases and J by 0 bases. The CDR3 is 18 amino acids. Germline CDR1 SGHRS, CDR2 YFSETQ. The chain's CDR3 is CASSLAGTSGSGANVLTF. The CDR3 DNA is TGCGCCAGCAGCTTGGCCGGGACTAGCGGCTCTGGGGCCAACGTCCTGACTTTC.

The chain recombines TRBV6-4 with TRBJ2-7, with a tentative D call TRBD2 (5 bases). The CDR3 loop spans 17 amino acids. The V end lost 3 bases, the J end lost 4 bases, and 22 bases lay between the germline ends. Germline CDR1 is MRHNA and CDR2 is SNTAGT. The CDR3: CASSEFGESWKKYEQYF. The CDR3 DNA sequence: TGTGCCAGCAGTGAGTTCGGGGAAAGCTGGAAGAAATACGAGCAGTACTTC.

This clonotype was seen only a few times. This rearrangement joins TRBV7-6 to TRBJ2-6; D not certain. V lost 1 base and J lost 0, with 7 bases in between. Germline lookup yields CDR1 SGHVS and CDR2 FNYEAQ. CDR3 length equals 16 residues. CDR3 coding DNA: TGTGCCAGCAGCTTAGACATCCACTCTGGGGCCAACGTCCTGACTTTC. Encoded protein: CASSLDIHSGANVLTF. Together with reference TRBV7-6 and TRBJ2-6, the CDR3 gives the full variable domain: GAGVSQSPRYKVTKRGQDVALRCDPISGHVSLYWYRQALGQGPEFLTYFNYEAQQDKSGLPNDRFSAERPEGSISTLTIQRTEQRDSAMYRCASSLDIHSGANVLTFGAGSRLTVL.

In this sample, this clonotype turned up a few times. The J gene is TRBJ2-7, the V gene TRBV6-5; TRBD2 aligns across 12 bases. Germline CDR1 and CDR2: MNHEY and SVGAGI. The CDR3 has 14 residues. With 6 bases clipped from V and 3 bases from J, the junction kept 3 bases outside the gene matches. CDR3 coding DNA: TGTGCCAGCAGCAGGACTAGCGGGGACTACGAGCAGTACTTC. It encodes CASSRTSGDYEQYF.

This clonotype appeared a few times. V is TRBV7-3 and J is TRBJ2-3; tentatively, D is TRBD2 (5 bases). Deletions cut 4 bases from V and 6 bases from J, with 11 bases between. The V gene's germline CDR1 is SGHTA and CDR2 FQGTGA. The CDR3 has 13 residues. DNA of the CDR3: TGTGCCAGCAGCTCGAGCGGCCAGGATACGCAGTATTTT. This codes for CASSSSGQDTQYF.

The chain has TRBV5-1 and TRBJ2-7, with 11 bases lining up with TRBD1. The germline V gene encodes CDR1 SGHRS and CDR2 YFSETQ. This CDR3 contains 15 residues. V lost 2 bases to trimming and J lost 5 bases; unmatched junction nucleotides: 6. CDR3 sequence: CASSLAGQGGDEQYF. CDR3 bases: TGCGCCAGCAGCTTAGCGGGACAGGGGGGCGACGAGCAGTACTTC.

This rearrangement joins TRBV5-5 to TRBJ2-1, with D perhaps being TRBD1 or TRBD2 (5 bases each). Germline CDR1 is SGHKS and CDR2 is YYEKEE (reference sequence). The CDR3 runs to 15 residues. Trimming took off 2 bases at V and 3 bases at J, with 12 bases between the two ends. The CDR3, as DNA: TGTGCCAGCAGCTTAGATGGGGGTAGCTACAATGAGCAGTTCTTC. Translated: CASSLDGGSYNEQFF.

The chain has TRBV20-1 and TRBJ1-5, with 7 bases lining up with TRBD1. V lost 6 bases, J lost 2 bases, and 13 bases stayed unmatched. Germline CDR1 and CDR2: DFQATT and SNEGSKA (reference sequence). The CDR3 totals 16 residues. The CDR3 spells CSAGRQGTGGNQPQHF. The CDR3 DNA sequence: TGCAGTGCGGGAAGACAGGGAACAGGGGGCAATCAGCCCCAGCATTTT.

The sample holds a few counts of this clonotype. This chain joins TRBV6-5 and TRBJ1-2; TRBD1 matches 8 bases. The V and J ends lost 0 bases and 7 bases, in that order; junction bases with no gene match: 1. The germline V gene encodes CDR1 MNHEY and CDR2 SVGAGI. This CDR3 contains 13 residues. CDR3 in amino acids: CASSYSDRGGYTF. CDR3 coding DNA: TGTGCCAGCAGTTACTCAGACAGGGGTGGCTACACCTTC.

This clonotype was seen many times. The CDR3 region has the DNA TGTGCCAGCAGTTTAGGGGGGTTCCAAGAGACCCAGTACTTC. Residues: CASSLGGFQETQYF. J is TRBJ2-5 and V is TRBV12-3 or TRBV12-4; D tentatively fits TRBD1 or TRBD2 (5 bases each). The CDR3 runs 14 residues. V was trimmed by 1 base and J by 1 base, leaving 7 bases between them.

The chain couples TRBV7-8 to TRBJ2-5; 9 bases agree with TRBD1. The DNA end is a closer match to TRBJ2-7, so the J assignment may be wrong. CDR1 and CDR2 (germline): SGHVS, FQNEAQ. The CDR3 covers 16 residues. For the CDR3, the DNA is TGTGCCAGCAGCTTAACTTTAGGGACAGGGATCACCGAGCAGTACTTC. It encodes CASSLTLGTGITEQYF.

This chain links TRBV29-1 with TRBJ2-5; possibly TRBD2 for D (6 bases). CDR3 size: 12 residues. CDR1 and CDR2 from the germline V gene are SQVTM and ANQGSEA. Trimming took 6 bases from V and 5 from J, leaving 13 bases between them. Here the CDR3 reads CSVSGGAETQYF. CDR3 DNA sequence: TGCAGCGTCAGCGGAGGGGCGGAGACCCAGTACTTC. Full variable domain (missing parts from reference TRBV29-1 and TRBJ2-5): SAVISQKPSRDICQRGTSLTIQCQVDSQVTMMFWYRQQPGQSLTLIATANQGSEATYESGFVIDKFPISRPNLTFSTLTVSNMSPEDSSIYLCSVSGGAETQYFGPGTRLLVL.

A single count supports this clonotype. The chain joins TRBV29-1 to TRBJ2-5, with 13 bases fitting TRBD2. The CDR3 loop spans 16 amino acids. Per the germline V gene, CDR1 is SQVTM and CDR2 is ANQGSEA. The V gene end was trimmed by 4 bases and the J gene end by 11 bases; junction bases not matched to a gene: 16. CDR3 amino acids: CSVGGLAGAFYNEQYF. Here the CDR3 DNA reads TGCAGCGTTGGCGGACTAGCGGGAGCCTTCTACAATGAGCAGTACTTC.

The chain joins TRBV5-6 to TRBJ1-4, with D tentatively TRBD1 (5 bases). This CDR3 contains 15 residues. V was pared by 1 base and J by 8 bases, with 15 bases between. Germline CDR1 is SGHDT and CDR2 is YYEEEE. CDR3 nucleotide sequence: TGTGCCAGCAGCTTGCGGCAGGGACGGAACGAAAAACTGTTTTTT. This encodes CASSLRQGRNEKLFF.

This clonotype has a handful of counts. This chain connects TRBV20-1 to TRBJ2-1, with 7 positions matching TRBD1. Unmatched junction bases numbered 8, after V lost 6 bases and J lost 0 bases. Germline CDR1 reads DFQATT; CDR2 reads SNEGSKA (reference sequence). This CDR3 contains 15 residues. CDR3 in amino acids: CSASSDRASYNEQFF. DNA for the CDR3: TGCAGTGCCTCCTCAGACAGGGCCTCCTACAATGAGCAGTTCTTC.

The V call is TRBV6-5, the J call TRBJ2-7; possibly TRBD2 for D (6 bases). This CDR3 is 16 amino acids long. Trimming left V 2 bases short and J 4 bases short, with 18 bases between. Germline loops: CDR1 MNHEY, CDR2 SVGAGI. The CDR3 DNA reads as TGTGCCAGCAGTTACGGGCGGGGCAGGTGGACGTACGAGCAGTACTTC. It yields the protein CASSYGRGRWTYEQYF.

The chain is built from TRBV10-2 and TRBJ2-1; 7 bases are a match to TRBD1. Looked up from germline, CDR1 is WSHSY and CDR2 is SAAADI. J lost 7 bases, V lost 1 base, and 7 bases had no gene match. This CDR3 has 15 residues. The CDR3 DNA sequence: TGCGCCAGCAGTGAGTTAGGGGGCCGGGGAAATGAGCAGTTCTTC. Translation gives CASSELGGRGNEQFF.

J is TRBJ2-3 and V is TRBV9; D possibly matches TRBD1 or TRBD2 (5 bases each). The germline gives CDR1 SGDLS, CDR2 YYNGEE. The CDR3 length is 15 residues. Trimming stripped 4 bases from V and 0 bases from J, with 12 bases between. The CDR3 sequence is CASSSGTYSTDTQYF. CDR3 nucleotides: TGTGCCAGCAGCTCCGGGACGTATAGCACAGATACGCAGTATTTT.

This clonotype has more than one count but fewer than ten. V gene TRBV16 combines with J gene TRBJ2-4, with D perhaps matching TRBD1 or TRBD2 (7 bases each). Trimming cost V 2 bases and J 4 bases, with 21 bases left between them. This CDR3 is 18 amino acids long. Germline V CDR1 and CDR2: KGHSY, FQNENV. CDR3 nucleotides: TGTGCCAGCAGCCAAACTGCTTGGGAGGGACAGTCTAAAAACATTCAGTACTTC. Its translation is CASSQTAWEGQSKNIQYF.

This clonotype was found a few times. The chain employs TRBV28 and TRBJ2-7; the D is unclear. The CDR3 has 13 amino acids. CDR1 and CDR2 (germline): MDHEN, SYDVKM. V was trimmed by 7 bases and J by 2 bases, leaving 12 bases between them. The CDR3 here is CASTATGPYEQYF. The DNA for the CDR3 is TGTGCCAGCACTGCGACTGGGCCCTACGAGCAGTACTTC. Full variable domain (rest looked up from reference TRBV28 and TRBJ2-7): DVKVTQSSRYLVKRTGEKVFLECVQDMDHENMFWYRQDPGLGLRLIYFSYDVKMKEKGDIPEGYSVSREKKERFSLILESASTNQTSMYLCASTATGPYEQYFGPGTRLTVT.